These T cell receptor beta chains were read from a single sample in a study of T-cell memory formation after mild COVID-19. TCRdb redid the calling of the 5' RACE reads with MiXCR, one entry per CDR3 protein. The data contain roughly 160,000 distinct CDR3 sequences, approximately 12% of them singletons. Material for sequencing was PBMCs or a T cell subset sorted from them (not recorded which). The receptor set was obtained from a man between 18 and 35 years old who had mild COVID-19 (a few samples of this study predate the infection). Cell type and time point are not known. CDR3s include the opening cysteine and the closing phenylalanine or tryptophan. The order of the fields is V gene, clone size, J gene, D gene, CDR3 DNA, CDR3 protein. A D gene is named only where the DNA matches it firmly. Size is omitted from some rows. Given values are once, few, many or a class for expanded clones.

TRBV11-1,many,TRBJ2-1,-,TGTGCCAGCAGCTTAGTACTAGCAGGGGATGAGCAGTTCTTC,CASSLVLAGDEQFF
TRBV5-1,many,TRBJ2-2,TRBD1,TGCGCCAGCAGCATAGGACAGGGGACCGGGGAGCTGTTTTTT,CASSIGQGTGELFF
TRBV7-8,few,TRBJ2-3,TRBD1,TGTGCCAGCAGCATTGACCAGGGGGTAGATACGCAGTATTTT,CASSIDQGVDTQYF
TRBV5-1,many,TRBJ1-6,TRBD1,TGCGCCAGCAGCTTTACCGGTGGAGGGGGCGCGGGGAATTCACCCCTCCACTTT,CASSFTGGGGAGNSPLHF
TRBV28,-,TRBJ1-4,TRBD1,TGTGCCGCCAGGGGGTTCTCTAATGAAAAACTGTTTTTT,CAARGFSNEKLFF
TRBV5-1,-,TRBJ1-2,-,TGCGCCAGCAGCTTGGCCCAGTCGGGAATGGAGGGCTACACCTTC,CASSLAQSGMEGYTF
TRBV11-1,-,TRBJ2-7,-,TGTGCCAGCAGCTCTGCAGGGAGAGGGACCTACGAGCAGTACTTC,CASSSAGRGTYEQYF
TRBV25-1,few,TRBJ2-1,-,TGTGCCAGCACACAGAACAATGAGCAGTTCTTC,CASTQNNEQFF
TRBV7-2,many,TRBJ2-1,TRBD2,TGTGCCAGCAGCAAAAGCGGGGGGGCCTACAATGAGCAGTTCTTC,CASSKSGGAYNEQFF
TRBV6-2/TRBV6-3,many,TRBJ2-3,TRBD2,TGTGCCAGCAGTTTACTGGCTAGCGGGGTCCCCACAGATACGCAGTATTTT,CASSLLASGVPTDTQYF
TRBV7-2,few,TRBJ1-2,-,TGTGCCAGCAGCTTAGAACGTGCCAACTATGGCTACACCTTC,CASSLERANYGYTF
TRBV12-3/TRBV12-4,-,TRBJ1-2,-,TGTGCCAGCAGTTTCGGCAGGGACTATGGCTACACCTTC,CASSFGRDYGYTF
TRBV5-1,few,TRBJ2-3,-,TGCGCCAGCAGCGGGGGCCCGTTACCGCGGGAGTGGTATTTT,CASSGGPLPREWYF
TRBV10-2,many,TRBJ2-7,-,TGCGCCAGCAGGGACCTTCTCTACGAGCAGTACTTC,CASRDLLYEQYF
TRBV7-9,many,TRBJ2-1,-,TGTGCCAGCAGCTTACTTAGCGTAATCTACAATGAGCAGTTCTTC,CASSLLSVIYNEQFF
TRBV7-9,few,TRBJ1-5,-,TGTGCCAGCAGCCCGCCCGGGGGAAGCAATCAGCCCCAGCATTTT,CASSPPGGSNQPQHF
TRBV5-5,-,TRBJ1-2,TRBD1,TGTGCCAGCAGACCGGACAGGTTTCTTGGCTACACCTTC,CASRPDRFLGYTF
TRBV28,-,TRBJ1-2,-,TGTGCCAGCAGTTTCCTCTCTATTGGCTACACCTTC,CASSFLSIGYTF
TRBV10-3,-,TRBJ2-5,-,TGTGCCATCAGTGAGTCTGGGAATCCAGAGACCCAGTACTTC,CAISESGNPETQYF
TRBV2,-,TRBJ1-4,-,TGTGCCAGCAGTTACCATGAAAAACTGTTTTTT,CASSYHEKLFF
TRBV20-1,-,TRBJ1-1,TRBD1,TGCAGTGCTTCATCACAGGGGGCGACTGAAGCTTTCTTT,CSASSQGATEAFF
TRBV6-2/TRBV6-3,few,TRBJ2-4,-,TGTGCCAGCAGGGAGAGGGGGGGTAAAAACATTCAGTACTTC,CASRERGGKNIQYF
TRBV5-1,-,TRBJ2-3,-,TGCGCCAGCAGCGCAGGGGTCACAGATACGCAGTATTTT,CASSAGVTDTQYF
TRBV25-1,-,TRBJ1-1,TRBD1,TGTGCCAGCAGAGGACAGGGATCAATGAACACTGAAGCTTTCTTT,CASRGQGSMNTEAFF
TRBV24-1,-,TRBJ1-5,-,TGTGCCACCAGTGATTTGAAGCAACCTCCGCATTTT,CATSDLKQPPHF